This T cell receptor (beta chain) originates from a study of shared clonotypes between healthy human individuals. Of note for this clone: The antigen is not known.

Whole-study findings and limits: About 5.2% was the fraction of naive CD4 clonotypes found shared across a few donors.

Sequenced by immunoSEQ multiplex PCR; TCRdb stores in-frame clones only, minus some. The sample has some 680,000 clones; 55% to 85% are singletons. From germline, CDR1 is GTSNPN and CDR2 SVGIG (reference sequence). This CDR3 has 15 amino acids. V was clipped by 3 bases and J by 3 bases; unmatched bases: 7. This sequence originates from a woman aged 25 to 39 in good health. This rearrangement joins TRBV30 to TRBJ1-3; 8 positions agree with TRBD1. Input material: memory CD4+ T cells sorted from blood. As to subset: CD45RA-negative fraction. CDR3: CAWRKTGGLGNTIYF. CDR3 nucleotides: TGTGCCTGGAGGAAAACAGGGGGACTTGGAAACACCATATATTTT.